What follows is one T cell receptor beta chain and its context. The CDR3 is made up of 14 amino acids. V lost 4 bases and J lost 3; bases outside the gene matches: 3. Germline CDR1 MGHDK, CDR2 SYGVNS. The data stem from a study of blood T cell repertoires in COVID-19. Overall study: The United States, Italy and Spain provided the acute and convalescent COVID-19 samples. T cells, B-cell-depleted T cells, or PBMCs supplied cDNA or gDNA.

Original methodology: Amplification with reference gene primers provided the estimates of nucleated cell counts. Profiling relied on immunoSEQ multiplex PCR, and the TCRdb table lists in-frame clones only, not all of them. V and J calls plus clone size are reproduced from that table; the DNA served to infer D and trimming. The sample lists 250,000 to 350,000 clones, around 90% occurring once. The V gene is TRBV25-1, the J gene TRBJ2-7, with 10 bases lining up with TRBD1. Specimen: peripheral blood. The origin of this receptor is a man between 18 and 35 years old with active or convalescent COVID-19. The CDR3 DNA sequence: TGTGCCAGCAGTGGCCGGGACAGGGGCTACGAGCAGTACTTC. Its translation: CASSGRDRGYEQYF.